The 8 T cell receptor beta chains listed next were all sequenced from one sample in a study of blood T cell repertoires in COVID-19 (dated by TCRdb to 2018 to 2020). The library was generated by the immunoSEQ multiplex PCR assay. Imported from immuneACCESS, the table was reduced by TCRdb to in-frame sequences with V and J called. These copies leave out some clones; in studies compared against another copy, an unresolved V gene accounts for under half, and the cause of the remainder is not known. This sample comprises about 370,000 clones, 90% of them detected only once. The leading ten clones occupy around 7% of the sample. The sequencing input was peripheral blood. These receptors all come from a man aged 18-30 years with active or convalescent COVID-19.

The chain couples TRBV7-9 to TRBJ2-7; no firm D call. This CDR3 is 11 amino acids long. V lost 5 bases and J lost 3, with 5 bases in between. Germline V gene sequence: CDR1 SEHNR, CDR2 FQNEAQ (reference sequence). The CDR3 DNA reads TGTGCCAGCAGCCAACACTACGAGCAGTACTTC. It codes for CASSQHYEQYF.

The chain couples TRBV19 to TRBJ2-7; D is ambiguous. Trimming took 3 bases from V and 1 from J, leaving 10 bases between them. The CDR3 has 14 amino acids. Germline CDR1 and CDR2: LNHDA and SQIVND (reference sequence). CDR3 nucleotide sequence: TGTGCCAGTAGTATCTCTGCGGAATCCTACGAGCAGTACTTC. Protein: CASSISAESYEQYF.

The CDR3 DNA reads TGTGCCAGCATACAAGACAGGTCCGCGAACACCATATATTTT. It translates to CASIQDRSANTIYF. The chain has TRBV6-6 and TRBJ1-3, with TRBD1 as a possible D gene (6 bases). Trimming left V 7 bases short and J 7 bases short, with 17 bases between. This CDR3 is 14 amino acids long. Germline values: CDR1 MNHNY, CDR2 SVGAGI (reference sequence).

This clone was counted a single time. The chain uses TRBV28 and TRBJ1-5; D is ambiguous. V lost 1 base to trimming and J lost 1 base, with 5 bases between them. Per the germline V gene, CDR1 is MDHEN and CDR2 is SYDVKM. The CDR3 covers 14 residues. CDR3 nucleotide sequence: TGTGCCAGCAGTTTATATGAGAGCAATCAGCCCCAGCATTTT. Its translation: CASSLYESNQPQHF.

This chain uses TRBV19 with TRBJ1-5; unclear D gene. V lost 5 bases, J lost 7 bases, and 15 bases lay in between. The CDR3 extends over 14 amino acids. Germline V CDR1 and CDR2: LNHDA, SQIVND (reference sequence). For the CDR3, the DNA is TGTGCCAGTAGTCTTGAGGGAGGAAGGCAGCCCCAGCATTTT. This gives the protein CASSLEGGRQPQHF.

The chain links TRBV6-2 or TRBV6-3 to TRBJ1-2, with a possible D match to TRBD1 (5 bases). The CDR3 runs 13 residues. The V gene lost 3 bases and the J gene lost 8 bases, with 13 bases spanning the gap. Per the germline V gene, CDR1 is MNHEY and CDR2 is SVGEGT. The CDR3, as DNA: TGTGCCAGCAGTTATTTTGCAGGGCGAGGCTACACCTTC. Translation: CASSYFAGRGYTF.

The chain couples TRBV11-3 to TRBJ2-1; 7 bases align to TRBD1. The CDR3 covers 14 residues. The germline V gene encodes CDR1 SGHNT and CDR2 YENEEA. With 1 base clipped from V and 4 bases from J, the junction kept 1 base outside the gene matches. The CDR3 DNA reads TGTGCCAGCAGCTTAGCGGGACAGTACAATGAGCAGTTCTTC. Its translation is CASSLAGQYNEQFF.

This CDR3 is CASSLRDTGELFF. CDR3 coding DNA: TGTGCCAGCAGCCTCCGGGACACCGGGGAGCTGTTTTTT. The chain joins TRBV11-1 to TRBJ2-2; unclear D gene. This CDR3 has 13 amino acids. The ends were cut back, 5 bases at V and 3 bases at J, with 7 bases in the middle. The germline V gene has CDR1 SGHAT and CDR2 FQDESV (reference sequence).